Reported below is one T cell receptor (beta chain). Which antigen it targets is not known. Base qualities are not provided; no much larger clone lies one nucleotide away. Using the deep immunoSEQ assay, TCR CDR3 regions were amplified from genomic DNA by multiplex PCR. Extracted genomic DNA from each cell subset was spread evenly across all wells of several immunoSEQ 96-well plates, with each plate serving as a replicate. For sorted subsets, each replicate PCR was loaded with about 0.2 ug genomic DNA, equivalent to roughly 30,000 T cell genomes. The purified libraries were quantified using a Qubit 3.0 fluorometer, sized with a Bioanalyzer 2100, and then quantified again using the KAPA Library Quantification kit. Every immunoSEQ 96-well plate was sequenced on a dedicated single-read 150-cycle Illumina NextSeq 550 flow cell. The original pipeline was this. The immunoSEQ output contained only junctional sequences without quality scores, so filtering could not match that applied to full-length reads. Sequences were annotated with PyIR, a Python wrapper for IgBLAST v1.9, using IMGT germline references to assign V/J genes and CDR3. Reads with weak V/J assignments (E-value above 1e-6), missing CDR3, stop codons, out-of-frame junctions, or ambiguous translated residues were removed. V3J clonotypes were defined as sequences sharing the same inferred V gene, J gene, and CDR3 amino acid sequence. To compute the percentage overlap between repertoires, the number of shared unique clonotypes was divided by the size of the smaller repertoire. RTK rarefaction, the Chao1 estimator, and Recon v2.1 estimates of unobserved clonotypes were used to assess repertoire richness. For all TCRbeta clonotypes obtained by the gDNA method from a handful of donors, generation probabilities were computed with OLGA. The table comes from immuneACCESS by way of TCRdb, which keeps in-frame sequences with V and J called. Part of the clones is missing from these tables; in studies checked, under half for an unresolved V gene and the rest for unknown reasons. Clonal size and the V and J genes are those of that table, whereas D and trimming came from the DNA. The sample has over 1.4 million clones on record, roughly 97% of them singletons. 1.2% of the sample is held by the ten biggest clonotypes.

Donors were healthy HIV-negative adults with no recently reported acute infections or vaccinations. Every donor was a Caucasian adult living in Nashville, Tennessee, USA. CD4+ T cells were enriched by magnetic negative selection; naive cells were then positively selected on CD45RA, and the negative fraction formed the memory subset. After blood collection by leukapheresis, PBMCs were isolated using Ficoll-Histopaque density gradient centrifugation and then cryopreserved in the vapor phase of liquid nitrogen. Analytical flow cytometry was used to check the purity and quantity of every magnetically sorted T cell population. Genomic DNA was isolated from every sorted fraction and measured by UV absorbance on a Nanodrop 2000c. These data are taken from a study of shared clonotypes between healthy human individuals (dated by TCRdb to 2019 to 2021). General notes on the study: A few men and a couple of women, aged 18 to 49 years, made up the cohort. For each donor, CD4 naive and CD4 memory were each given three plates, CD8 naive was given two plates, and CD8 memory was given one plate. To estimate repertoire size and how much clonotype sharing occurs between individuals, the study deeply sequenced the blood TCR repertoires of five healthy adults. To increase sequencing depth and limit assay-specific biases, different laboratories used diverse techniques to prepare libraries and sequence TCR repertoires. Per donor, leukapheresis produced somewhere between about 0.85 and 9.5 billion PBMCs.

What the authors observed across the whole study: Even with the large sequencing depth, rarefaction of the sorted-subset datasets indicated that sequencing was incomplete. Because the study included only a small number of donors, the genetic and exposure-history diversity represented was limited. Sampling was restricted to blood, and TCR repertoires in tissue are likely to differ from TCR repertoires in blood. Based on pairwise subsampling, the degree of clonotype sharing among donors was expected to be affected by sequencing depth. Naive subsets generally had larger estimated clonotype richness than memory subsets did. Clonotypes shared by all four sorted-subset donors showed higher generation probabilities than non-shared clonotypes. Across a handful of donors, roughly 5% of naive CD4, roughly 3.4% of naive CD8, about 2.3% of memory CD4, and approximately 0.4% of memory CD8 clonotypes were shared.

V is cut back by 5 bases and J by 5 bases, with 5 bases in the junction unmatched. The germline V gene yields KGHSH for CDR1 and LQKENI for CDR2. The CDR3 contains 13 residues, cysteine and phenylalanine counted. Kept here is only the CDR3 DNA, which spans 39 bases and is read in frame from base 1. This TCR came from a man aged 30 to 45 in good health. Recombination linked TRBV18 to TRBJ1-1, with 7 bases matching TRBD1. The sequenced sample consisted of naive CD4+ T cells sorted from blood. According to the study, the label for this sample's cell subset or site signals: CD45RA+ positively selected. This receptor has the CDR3 CASSATGATEAFF. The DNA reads TGTGCCAGCTCAGCAACAGGGGCTACTGAAGCTTTCTTT.